The clone carrying this TCR beta chain was counted between two and nine times. The authors' processing: Samples held a median of roughly 100,000 TCRs, range about 20,000–700,000. TCRdb fed the RACE reads into MiXCR, producing one record per CDR3 protein. TCRdb's processing, not the authors' own work, is the source of the V and J calls. This repertoire shows around 300,000 distinct CDR3 sequences, approximately 5% found once; its top ten account for approximately 8.2%. This entry belongs to a study of human T cells and chemical hapten exposure. Trimming took 3 bases from V and 0 from J; bases not matched to a gene: 8. CDR1 SGHRS and CDR2 YFSETQ come from the germline V gene. The CDR3 runs to 16 residues. Time point given: pre-sensitization, week 0. The treatment: therapeutic diphenylcyclopropenone sensitization with weekly scalp DPC. Blood, whole and unfractionated, served as the source for total RNA extraction.

The TCR comes from a woman aged 18 to 35 with alopecia areata. Some clones in this sample may be carry-over from other donors' samples. This rearrangement joins TRBV5-1 to TRBJ1-1; 7 nucleotides match TRBD1. Sequencing used whole blood, obtained in connection with sensitization to the hapten diphenylcyclopropenone (DPC). The CDR3 sequence: CASSWGDRAMNTEAFF. The CDR3 DNA sequence: TGCGCCAGCAGCTGGGGCGACAGGGCAATGAACACTGAAGCTTTCTTT.